These 14 T cell receptor beta chains were sequenced from one sample in a study of T-cell reconstitution after alpha-beta-depleted transplantation in children. Antigens for these TCRs are unknown. For TCRbeta, the library was prepared with unique molecular identifiers. TCRdb re-derived calls from the PCR reads in MiXCR, one entry per CDR3 protein. The table shows about 32,000 distinct CDR3 sequences, with 5.5% to 8% occurring only once. Findings and limits, study-wide: In patients about two months after transplant, alpha-beta T cells reportedly arose from several hundred expanded graft clones.

This specimen consisted of peripheral blood, obtained 60 days after TCRalphabeta/CD19-depleted stem cell transplant. These receptors came from a child younger than two who had a stem cell transplant for acute myeloid leukemia, so the T cells may come from the graft donor.

This clonotype has ten or more counts. The chain carries TRBV12-3 or TRBV12-4 and TRBJ1-4, with D unclear. This CDR3 comprises 16 residues. V dropped 4 bases and J dropped 1 base, with 13 bases sitting between them. CDR3 protein: CASSSDRGQTNEKLFF. CDR3 DNA sequence: TGTGCCAGCAGTTCCGACCGGGGTCAAACTAATGAAAAACTGTTTTTT.

This clonotype was recorded many times. The chain couples TRBV29-1 to TRBJ2-1; 12 nucleotides align to TRBD2. CDR3 length: 13 amino acids. Germline CDR1 and CDR2: SQVTM and ANQGSEA. V shed 7 bases and J 9 bases; nucleotides not matched to a gene: 7. The CDR3 region has the DNA TGCAGCGCCGGACTAGCGGGATTGGGTGAGCAGTTCTTC. It yields the protein CSAGLAGLGEQFF.

This clonotype was seen more than once but under ten times. The V gene is TRBV7-9, the J gene TRBJ1-1; D not resolved. The germline V gene encodes CDR1 SEHNR and CDR2 FQNEAQ (reference sequence). The CDR3 spans 16 residues. V was clipped by 7 bases and J by 5 bases, with 23 bases between them. CDR3 in DNA: TGTGCCAGCAACAAACCCGGCGAGTGGGTAGGGACTGAAGCTTTCTTT. It is translated as CASNKPGEWVGTEAFF.

This clonotype was observed many times. The chain employs TRBV6-1 and TRBJ2-7; D gene unclear. This CDR3 is built from 13 residues. CDR1 and CDR2 (germline): MNHNS, SASEGT. The V end lost 7 bases, the J end lost 7 bases, and 17 bases lay between the germline ends. The CDR3 DNA reads as TGTGCCAGCATGCAAGGTATCACTTTTGAGCAGTACTTC. Amino acids: CASMQGITFEQYF.

This clonotype was seen many times. V and J are TRBV9 and TRBJ2-1; the D gene is possibly TRBD2 (6 bases). This CDR3 is 15 amino acids long. V gave up 2 bases and J gave up 6 bases, with 15 bases separating them. Looked up from germline, CDR1 is SGDLS and CDR2 is YYNGEE. CDR3 in DNA: TGTGCCAGCAGCGTCACGGGAGATTTCTCCAATGAGCAGTTCTTC. As protein: CASSVTGDFSNEQFF.

Details on this clonotype: This may be a read error, as it is one base from a much larger clone. V gene TRBV12-3 or TRBV12-4 combines with J gene TRBJ2-3, with no clear D. The CDR3 loop spans 13 amino acids. V lost 10 bases and J 4 bases, leaving 15 bases between the germline ends. The CDR3 protein is CAIDADLADTQYF. CDR3 nucleotides: TGTGCCATCGACGCGGATTTGGCAGATACGCAGTATTTT.

This clonotype has at least ten counts. V and J are TRBV28 and TRBJ1-1; unclear D gene. CDR3 length: 14 residues. The V end was cut by 0 bases, the J end by 1 base, with 6 bases between. Looked up from germline, CDR1 is MDHEN and CDR2 is SYDVKM. The CDR3 region has the DNA TGTGCCAGCAGTTTATGGCCAGGGAACACTGAAGCTTTCTTT. Encoded protein: CASSLWPGNTEAFF.

This clonotype was detected only a few times. The CDR3 bases are TGTGCCAGCAGCTACTTGGGACTAGCGGGGGGGAGGGAGACCCAGTACTTC. Its translation is CASSYLGLAGGRETQYF. The rearrangement joins TRBV11-2 to TRBJ2-5; 16 nucleotides line up with TRBD2. The CDR3 spans 17 residues. Trimming took 4 bases from V and 5 from J; bases not matched to a gene: 7. The germline V gene encodes CDR1 SGHAT and CDR2 FQNNGV.

This clonotype was detected many times. The V call is TRBV2, the J call TRBJ1-2, with 7 bases matching TRBD1. The CDR3 has 13 amino acids. CDR1 and CDR2 (germline): SNHLY, FYNNEI. The junction had 9 bases not matched to a gene; V was cut back by 6 bases and J by 8 bases. DNA for the CDR3: TGTGCCAGCAGCCGGACAGGAAGATTCGGCTACACCTTC. Translation gives CASSRTGRFGYTF.

As regards this clonotype: A much larger clone differs by one base, so this may be a read error. V and J are TRBV20-1 and TRBJ2-2; 9 bases fit TRBD1. Germline V lookup: CDR1 DFQATT, CDR2 SNEGSKA (reference sequence). This CDR3 has 17 residues. CDR3 DNA sequence: TGCAGTGCTAGAGGAGCGGGGACAGGGAGCAACACCGGGAAGCTGTTTTTT. It specifies CSARGAGTGSNTGKLFF.

This clonotype was recorded many times. The rearrangement joins TRBV4-2 to TRBJ1-5; the D is unclear. Trimming removed 1 base at V and 6 bases at J, with 16 bases between. Germline CDR1 and CDR2: LGHNA and YNFKEQ. This CDR3 spans 16 amino acids. CDR3 bases: TGTGCCAGCAGCCAAGTGCCCCACGGGGTAGGTCAGCCCCAGCATTTT. Translating gives CASSQVPHGVGQPQHF.

This clonotype was observed many times. This chain links TRBV4-2 with TRBJ1-2, with a tentative D call TRBD1 (5 bases). Germline-derived CDR1 and CDR2 are LGHNA and YNFKEQ. The CDR3 is 16 residues long. Trimming stripped 0 bases from V and 4 bases from J, with 15 bases between. CDR3: CASSQDWLQGIYGYTF. DNA for the CDR3: TGTGCCAGCAGCCAAGATTGGCTGCAGGGAATCTATGGCTACACCTTC.

The V call is TRBV10-1, the J call TRBJ2-3; perhaps TRBD2 as D (5 bases). This CDR3 spans 15 amino acids. Germline loops: CDR1 WNHNN, CDR2 SYGVQD (reference sequence). The ends were cut back, 3 bases at V and 2 bases at J, with 12 bases in the middle. In nucleotides, the CDR3 is TGCGCCAGCAGTGAATTCCGGGGATACACAGATACGCAGTATTTT. Protein product: CASSEFRGYTDTQYF.

This clonotype showed up many times. The chain employs TRBV21-1 and TRBJ1-3. TRBV21-1 is a known pseudogene. The CDR3 covers 13 residues. The CDR3 reads CASSKARWNTIYF. The CDR3 DNA is TGTGCCAGCAGCAAAGCCCGGTGGAACACCATATATTTT.